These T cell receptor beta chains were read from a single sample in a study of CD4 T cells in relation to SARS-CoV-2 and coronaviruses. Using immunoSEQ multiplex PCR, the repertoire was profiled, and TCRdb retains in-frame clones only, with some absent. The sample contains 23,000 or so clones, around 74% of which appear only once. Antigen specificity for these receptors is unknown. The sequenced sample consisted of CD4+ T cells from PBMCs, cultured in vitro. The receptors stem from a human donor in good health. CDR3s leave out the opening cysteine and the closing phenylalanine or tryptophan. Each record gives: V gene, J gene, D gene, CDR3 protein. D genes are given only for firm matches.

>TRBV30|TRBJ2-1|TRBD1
AWSYYGTGNEQF
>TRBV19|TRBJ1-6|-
ASSIGQEGRLH
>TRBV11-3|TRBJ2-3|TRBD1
ASSSGQGRGITDTQY
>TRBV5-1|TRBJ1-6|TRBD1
ASSLGRQGALRVGNSPLH
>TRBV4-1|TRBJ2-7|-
ASSQELYRDYEQY
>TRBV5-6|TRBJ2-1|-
ASSLPGAGNEQF
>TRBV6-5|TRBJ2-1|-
ASSYSGRGDNEQF
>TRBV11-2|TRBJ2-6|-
ASSWGAGGANVLT
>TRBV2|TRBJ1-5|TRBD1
ASRDKSQGVNQPQH
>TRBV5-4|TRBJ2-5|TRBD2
ASSLSGRGGLETQY
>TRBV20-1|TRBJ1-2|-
SAKRNYGYT
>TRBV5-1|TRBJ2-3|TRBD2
ASSAVTSGRQADTQY
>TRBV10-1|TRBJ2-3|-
ASTPQGKTDTQY
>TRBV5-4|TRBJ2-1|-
ASSSTGYNEQF
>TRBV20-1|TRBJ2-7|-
SARDDYEQY
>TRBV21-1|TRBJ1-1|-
ASSSGRTTEAF
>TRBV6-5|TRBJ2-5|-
ASSRSSNRQETQY
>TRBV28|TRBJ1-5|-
ASSLSGSVQPQH
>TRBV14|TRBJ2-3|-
ASSQDGVFLTDTQY
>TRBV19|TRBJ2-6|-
ASRNDGSGANVLT
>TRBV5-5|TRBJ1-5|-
ASSLGVDSNQPQH
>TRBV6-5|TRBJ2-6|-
ASSYVQGAGANVLT
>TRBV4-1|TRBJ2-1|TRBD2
ASSQDEPGTSGPHEQF
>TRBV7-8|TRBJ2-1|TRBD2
ASSPFSGRESSYNEQF
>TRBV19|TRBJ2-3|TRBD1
ASRRDRGTDTQY
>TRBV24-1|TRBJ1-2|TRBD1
ATSEGQGPDGYT
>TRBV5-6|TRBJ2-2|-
ASSQTTEGGTGELF
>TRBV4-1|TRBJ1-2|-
ASSQAPGTVYGYT
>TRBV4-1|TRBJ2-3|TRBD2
ASSLAGDADTQY
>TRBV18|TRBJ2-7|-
ASSATPHYEQY
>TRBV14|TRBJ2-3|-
ASSQDLQGSTDTQY
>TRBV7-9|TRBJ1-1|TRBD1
ASSRTGQLNTEAF
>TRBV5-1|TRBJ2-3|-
ASSFQPSRRTDTQY
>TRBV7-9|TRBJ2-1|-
ASSLEEGRNEQF
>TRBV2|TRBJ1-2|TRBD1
ASSDRGYGYT
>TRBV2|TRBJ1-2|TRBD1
ASSEARTGFGYT